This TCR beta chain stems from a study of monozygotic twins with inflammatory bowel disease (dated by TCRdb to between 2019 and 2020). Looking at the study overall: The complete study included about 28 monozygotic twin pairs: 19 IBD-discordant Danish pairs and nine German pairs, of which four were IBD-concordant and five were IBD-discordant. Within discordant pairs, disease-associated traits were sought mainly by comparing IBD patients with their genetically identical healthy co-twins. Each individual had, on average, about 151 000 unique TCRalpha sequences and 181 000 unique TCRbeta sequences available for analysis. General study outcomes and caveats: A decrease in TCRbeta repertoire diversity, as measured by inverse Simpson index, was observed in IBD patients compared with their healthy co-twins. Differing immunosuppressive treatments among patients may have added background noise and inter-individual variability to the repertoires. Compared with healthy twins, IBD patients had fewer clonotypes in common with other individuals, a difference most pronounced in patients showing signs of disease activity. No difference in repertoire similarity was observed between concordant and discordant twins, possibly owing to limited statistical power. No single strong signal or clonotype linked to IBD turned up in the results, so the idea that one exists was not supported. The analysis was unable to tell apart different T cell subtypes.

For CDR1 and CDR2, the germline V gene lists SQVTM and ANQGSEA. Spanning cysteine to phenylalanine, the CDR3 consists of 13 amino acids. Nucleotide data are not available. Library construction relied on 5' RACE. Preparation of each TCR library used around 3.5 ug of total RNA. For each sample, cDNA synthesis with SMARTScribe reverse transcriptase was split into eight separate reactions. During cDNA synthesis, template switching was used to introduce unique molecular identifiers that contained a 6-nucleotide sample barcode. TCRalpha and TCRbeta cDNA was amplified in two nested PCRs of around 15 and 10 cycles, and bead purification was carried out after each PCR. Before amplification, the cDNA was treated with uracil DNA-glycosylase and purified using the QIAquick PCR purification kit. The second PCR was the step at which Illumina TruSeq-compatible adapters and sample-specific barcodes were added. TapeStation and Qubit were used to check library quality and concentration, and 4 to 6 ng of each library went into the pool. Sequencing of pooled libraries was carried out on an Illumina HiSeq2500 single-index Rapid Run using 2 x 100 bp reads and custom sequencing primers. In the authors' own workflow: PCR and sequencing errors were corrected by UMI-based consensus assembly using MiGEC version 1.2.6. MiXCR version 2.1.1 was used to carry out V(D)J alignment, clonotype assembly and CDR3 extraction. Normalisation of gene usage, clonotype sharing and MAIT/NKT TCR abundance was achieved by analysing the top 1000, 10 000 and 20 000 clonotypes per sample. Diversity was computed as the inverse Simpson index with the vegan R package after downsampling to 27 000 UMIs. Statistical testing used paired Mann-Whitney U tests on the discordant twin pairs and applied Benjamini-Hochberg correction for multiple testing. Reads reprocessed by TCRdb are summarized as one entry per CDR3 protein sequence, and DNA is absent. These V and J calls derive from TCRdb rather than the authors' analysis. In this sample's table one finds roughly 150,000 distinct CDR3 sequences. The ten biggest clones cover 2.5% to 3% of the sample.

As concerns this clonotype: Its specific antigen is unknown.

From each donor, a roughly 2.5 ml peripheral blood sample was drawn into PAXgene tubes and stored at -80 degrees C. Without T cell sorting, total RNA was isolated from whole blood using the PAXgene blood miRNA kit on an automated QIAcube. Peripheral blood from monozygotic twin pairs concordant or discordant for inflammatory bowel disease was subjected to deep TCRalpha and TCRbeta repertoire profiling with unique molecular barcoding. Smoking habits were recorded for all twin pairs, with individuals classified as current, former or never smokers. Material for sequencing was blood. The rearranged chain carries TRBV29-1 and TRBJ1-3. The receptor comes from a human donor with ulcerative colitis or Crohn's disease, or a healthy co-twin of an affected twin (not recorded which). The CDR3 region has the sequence CSVHHSPDNTIYF.